The rows below give T cell receptor beta chains drawn from one sample of a study of T cells expressing NK-cell markers. TCRdb reanalyzed the 5' RACE reads, giving one entry per CDR3 protein sequence and no DNA. Recorded for this sample: about 260,000 distinct CDR3 sequences. The specimen was blood T cells: a sorted CD56 or NKG2C T cell subset, CD4+ or CD8+ T cells, or bulk PBMC T cells (not recorded which). The receptors come from a man aged 18 to 29 in good health. Each CDR3 is given with its conserved first and last residue.

TRBV7-6	16	TRBJ2-3	CASSFNSGRIPDTQYF
TRBV5-1	15	TRBJ2-3	CASSLAAGGRDTQYF
TRBV5-1	15	TRBJ2-7	CASSLLVAGGYEQYF
TRBV20-1	15	TRBJ2-3	CSARRTGGSADTQYF
TRBV27	15	TRBJ1-1	CASSRDGGGNTEAFF
TRBV24-1	16	TRBJ2-1	CATSDPRDLVADEQFF
TRBV10-3	13	TRBJ1-2	CASMRGANYGYTF
TRBV9	16	TRBJ2-3	CASSPRDRGFQDTQYF
TRBV6-5	16	TRBJ2-3	CASSKLPAGGADTQYF
TRBV7-6	16	TRBJ2-5	CASSLKTGRNQETQYF
TRBV12-3/TRBV12-4	16	TRBJ2-1	CASSPTRRISTYEQFF